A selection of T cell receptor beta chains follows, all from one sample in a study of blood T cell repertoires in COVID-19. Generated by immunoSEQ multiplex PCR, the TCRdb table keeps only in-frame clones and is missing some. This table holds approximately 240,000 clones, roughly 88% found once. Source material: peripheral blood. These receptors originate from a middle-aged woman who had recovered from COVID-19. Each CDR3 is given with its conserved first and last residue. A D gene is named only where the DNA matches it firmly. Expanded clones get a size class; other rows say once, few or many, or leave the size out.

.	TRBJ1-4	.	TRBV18	CASSPPDRTNEKLFF	TGTGCCAGCTCACCCCCAGACAGAACCAATGAAAAACTGTTTTTT
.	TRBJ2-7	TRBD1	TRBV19	CASSNQGAIEQYF	TGTGCCAGTAGTAACCAGGGGGCGATCGAGCAGTACTTC
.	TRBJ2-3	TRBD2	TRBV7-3	CASSPKTGLAGVTDTQYF	TGTGCCAGCAGCCCCAAGACTGGACTAGCGGGAGTCACAGATACGCAGTATTTT
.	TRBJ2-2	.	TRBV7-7	CASSHSTANTGELFF	TGTGCTAGCAGCCATAGTACAGCGAACACCGGGGAGCTGTTTTTT
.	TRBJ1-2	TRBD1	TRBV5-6	CASSDPTGDTNYGYTF	TGTGCCAGCAGCGATCCTACAGGGGACACGAACTATGGCTACACCTTC
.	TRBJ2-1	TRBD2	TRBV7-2	CASSLARTSVYNEQFF	TGTGCCAGCAGCTTGGCCCGGACTAGCGTCTACAATGAGCAGTTCTTC
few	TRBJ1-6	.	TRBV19	CATVGGSSYNSPLHF	TGTGCCACAGTCGGGGGGAGCTCCTATAATTCACCCCTCCACTTT
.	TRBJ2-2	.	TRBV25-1	CASSEYGVATTGELFF	TGTGCCAGCAGTGAATACGGGGTCGCGACCACCGGGGAGCTGTTTTTT
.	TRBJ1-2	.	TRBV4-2	CASSQDPHHGGEGYTF	TGTGCCAGCAGCCAAGATCCACACCACGGAGGGGAGGGCTACACCTTC
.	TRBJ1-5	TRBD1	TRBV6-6	CASTRGQGDQPQHF	TGTGCCAGCACCCGGGGACAGGGGGATCAGCCCCAGCATTTT
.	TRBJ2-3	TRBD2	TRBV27	CASSPLAGGLAADTQYF	TGTGCCAGCAGCCCTCTCGCCGGGGGACTAGCCGCAGATACGCAGTATTTT
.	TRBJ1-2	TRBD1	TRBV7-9	CASSAPTGGYGYTF	TGTGCCAGCAGCGCACCTACAGGGGGCTATGGCTACACCTTC
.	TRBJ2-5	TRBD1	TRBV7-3	CASSLTRDRFQETQYF	TGTGCCAGCAGCTTAACCCGGGACAGATTTCAAGAGACCCAGTACTTC
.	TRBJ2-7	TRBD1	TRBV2	CASRRDRSHEQYF	TGTGCCAGCAGGAGGGACAGGTCCCACGAGCAGTACTTC
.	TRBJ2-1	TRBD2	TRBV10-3	CAIGEAGGIYNEQFF	TGTGCCATCGGAGAAGCGGGGGGAATCTACAATGAGCAGTTCTTC
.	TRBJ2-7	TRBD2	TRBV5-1	CASSLATSGRPHEQYF	TGCGCCAGCAGCTTGGCGACTAGCGGGAGACCCCACGAGCAGTACTTC
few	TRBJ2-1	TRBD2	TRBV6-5	CASSRLAGDGEQFF	TGTGCCAGCAGTCGACTAGCGGGAGACGGAGAGCAGTTCTTC
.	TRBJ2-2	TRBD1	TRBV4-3	CASSQATGDFAGELFF	TGCGCCAGCAGCCAAGCAACAGGGGATTTCGCCGGGGAGCTGTTTTTT
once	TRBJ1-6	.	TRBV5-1	CASSGSSGHNSPLHF	TGCGCCAGCAGCGGGAGTTCCGGGCATAATTCACCCCTCCACTTT
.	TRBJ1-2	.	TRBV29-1	CSAVNGYGYTF	TGCAGCGCGGTAAACGGGTATGGCTACACCTTC
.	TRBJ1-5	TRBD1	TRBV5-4	CASSLTTGGRGRNQPQHF	TGTGCCAGCAGCTTGACTACAGGGGGCAGAGGGCGCAATCAGCCCCAGCATTTT
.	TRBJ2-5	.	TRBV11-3	CASSLNSGETQYF	TGTGCCAGCAGCTTAAACTCTGGAGAGACCCAGTACTTC
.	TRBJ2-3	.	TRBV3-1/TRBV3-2	CASSQARGGGPRPDTQYF	TGTGCCAGCAGCCAAGCGCGTGGAGGGGGCCCCCGACCGGATACGCAGTATTTT
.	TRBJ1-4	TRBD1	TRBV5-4	CASSLKQGDSEKLFF	TGTGCCAGCAGCTTAAAACAGGGGGACAGTGAAAAACTGTTTTTT
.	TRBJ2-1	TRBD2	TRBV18	CASSPAGGQYNEQFF	TGTGCCAGCTCACCCGCGGGGGGCCAATACAATGAGCAGTTCTTC